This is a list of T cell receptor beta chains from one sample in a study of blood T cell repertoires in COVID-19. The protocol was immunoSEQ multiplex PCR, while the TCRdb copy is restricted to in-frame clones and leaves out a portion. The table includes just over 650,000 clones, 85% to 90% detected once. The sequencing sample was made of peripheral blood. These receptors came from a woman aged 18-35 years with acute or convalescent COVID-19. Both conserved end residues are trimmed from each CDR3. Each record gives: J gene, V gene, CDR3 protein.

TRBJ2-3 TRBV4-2 ASSQDRASGGLTQY
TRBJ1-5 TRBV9 ASSDYQPQH
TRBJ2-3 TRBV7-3 ASSLGSSDTQY
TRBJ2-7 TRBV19 ASSMPGQGAYEQY
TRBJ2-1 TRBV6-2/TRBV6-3 ASSYLAGLSGRNEQF
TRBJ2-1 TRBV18 ASSPISSGGNEQF
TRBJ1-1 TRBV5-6 ASSLGDTEAF
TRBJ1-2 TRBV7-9 ASSLGGGTLVNYGYT
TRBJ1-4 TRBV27 ASKRTGGEKLF
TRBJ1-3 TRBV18 ASSPPAGISGNTIY
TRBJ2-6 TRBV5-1 ASSPGGSGANVLT
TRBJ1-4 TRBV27 ASTTGGWGKLF
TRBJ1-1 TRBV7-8 ASILLLGGSGNTEAF
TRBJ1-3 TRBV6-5 ASSYDRARSGNTIY
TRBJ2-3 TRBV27 ASRPGLIYTDTQY
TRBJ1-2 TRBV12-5 ASGFLTGLRGYT
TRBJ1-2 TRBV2 ASSQGRGYGYT
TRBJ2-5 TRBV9 ASSGLGAETQY
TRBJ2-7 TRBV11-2 ASSHFGGQTYYEQY
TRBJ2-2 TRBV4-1 ASSQTGLENTGELF
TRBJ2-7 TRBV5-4 ASRRGLTYEQY
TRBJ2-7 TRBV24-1 ATSRGTGGFDEQY
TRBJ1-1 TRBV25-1 ASSESAGFGWTEAF
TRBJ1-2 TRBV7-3 ASSLTPRESGYT
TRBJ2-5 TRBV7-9 ASTPVGTQY
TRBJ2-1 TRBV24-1 ATSRAGVIRF